This entry lists 32 T cell receptor beta chains sequenced from one sample in a study of identical twins. One entry per CDR3 protein, called by TCRdb with MiXCR from the 5' RACE reads. The repertoire consists of approximately 490,000 distinct CDR3 sequences, with approximately 20% occurring once and the leading ten covering 0.48%. This sample was also put to use in a study of yellow fever vaccine responses in identical twins.

Sequencing input: CD4+ T cells sorted from blood. The receptors shown here come from a woman aged 18-29 years in good health.

The chain employs TRBV5-1 and TRBJ2-3; TRBD2 agrees at 10 bases. Germline CDR1 is SGHRS and CDR2 is YFSETQ. V dropped 4 bases and J dropped 7; count of bases not matched to a gene: 12. The CDR3 is 16 residues long. The CDR3 spells CASSTGAAGGPNTQYF. CDR3 nucleotides: TGCGCCAGCAGCACTGGGGCAGCGGGAGGGCCGAATACGCAGTATTTT.

The V and J genes are TRBV12-3 or TRBV12-4 and TRBJ2-1; maybe TRBD1 (5 bases). This CDR3 comprises 13 residues. V was trimmed by 8 bases and J by 1 base, leaving 9 bases between them. The CDR3 nucleotides read TGTGCCAGCGGGTCAGGGTCCTACAATGAGCAGTTCTTC. This encodes CASGSGSYNEQFF.

The chain combines TRBV6-2 or TRBV6-3 with TRBJ2-5; D assignment may be TRBD1 or TRBD2 (5 bases each). Germline CDR1 MNHEY, CDR2 SVGEGT. The CDR3 runs to 14 residues. The V end was cut by 2 bases, the J end by 9 bases, with 16 bases between. The CDR3 DNA follows: TGTGCCAGCAGTTACCGTTCCGGGACCGGGGCCCAGTACTTC. Translating gives CASSYRSGTGAQYF.

This clonotype has just a few counts. The V gene is TRBV7-2, the J gene TRBJ1-2, with D possibly being TRBD1 (6 bases). This CDR3 is built from 13 residues. Germline V CDR1 and CDR2: SGHTA, FQGNSA. V lost 5 bases and J lost 8, with 15 bases in between. The CDR3 protein is CASSPRPGGGYTF. The DNA for the CDR3 is TGTGCCAGCAGCCCCAGACCCGGGGGCGGCTACACCTTC.

This clonotype has more than one count but fewer than ten. The J gene is TRBJ2-4, the V gene TRBV6-1; 7 bases are a match to TRBD2. The CDR3 consists of 14 residues. Losses at the gene ends were 6 bases for V and 5 bases for J; bases not matched to a gene: 7. CDR1 is MNHNS and CDR2 is SASEGT in the germline V gene. CDR3 in DNA: TGTGCCAGCAGCCACCTTGGGGGGGAAAACATTCAGTACTTC. This codes for CASSHLGGENIQYF.

The V and J genes are TRBV9 and TRBJ2-1; TRBD2 agrees at 9 bases. Germline CDR1 and CDR2: SGDLS and YYNGEE. V lost 0 bases and J lost 6; bases outside the gene matches: 1. CDR3 length equals 14 residues. The CDR3 here is CASSVGTSANEQFF. In nucleotides, the CDR3 is TGTGCCAGCAGCGTAGGGACTAGCGCCAATGAGCAGTTCTTC.

This clonotype turned up a few times. The genes are TRBV20-1 and TRBJ2-7; 8 nucleotides agree with TRBD2. From germline, CDR1 is DFQATT and CDR2 SNEGSKA (reference sequence). Trimming at V came to 4 bases and at J to 4 bases, leaving 6 bases not matched to a gene. The CDR3 is 13 amino acids. This CDR3 reads CSAISGTGYEQYF. CDR3 DNA sequence: TGCAGTGCTATTAGCGGGACCGGGTACGAGCAGTACTTC.

The chain joins TRBV5-1 to TRBJ1-2, with D possibly being TRBD1 (6 bases). CDR1 and CDR2 (germline): SGHRS, YFSETQ. The V end lost 7 bases, the J end lost 2 bases, and 15 bases lay between the germline ends. The CDR3 is made up of 14 amino acids. The CDR3 reads CASRPGEGNYGYTF. The CDR3 nucleotides read TGCGCCAGCCGCCCAGGGGAAGGGAACTATGGCTACACCTTC.

The V and J genes are TRBV20-1 and TRBJ2-1, with no clear D. CDR1 and CDR2 (germline): DFQATT, SNEGSKA (reference sequence). V was shortened by 3 bases and J by 0 bases, with 9 bases between the two germline ends. This CDR3 spans 14 amino acids. In DNA, the CDR3 is TGCAGTGCTAGTACGGATAGCTCCTACAATGAGCAGTTCTTC. This encodes CSASTDSSYNEQFF.

This clonotype was seen a handful of times. The chain employs TRBV6-1 and TRBJ2-1; maybe TRBD2 (5 bases). V was trimmed by 6 bases and J by 3 bases, leaving 18 bases between them. Germline CDR1 reads MNHNS; CDR2 reads SASEGT. The CDR3 is 16 amino acids. DNA of the CDR3: TGTGCCAGCAGGACTAATAGCCCACCCAACTACAATGAGCAGTTCTTC. This gives the protein CASRTNSPPNYNEQFF.

This clonotype was counted a few times. The chain has TRBV10-1 and TRBJ2-2; D is uncertain. V was shortened by 6 bases and J by 7 bases, with 12 bases between the two germline ends. This CDR3 comprises 13 residues. Germline CDR1 and CDR2: WNHNN and SYGVQD (reference sequence). In DNA form, the CDR3 reads TGCGCCAGCAGGCCTCATGTGGACGGGGAGCTGTTTTTT. Residues: CASRPHVDGELFF.

This clonotype was counted a few times. The rearrangement uses TRBV5-1 and TRBJ2-7; possibly TRBD1 for D (5 bases). Germline V CDR1 and CDR2: SGHRS, YFSETQ. V shed 4 bases and J shed 0 bases, with 11 bases lying between them. This CDR3 has 14 amino acids. The CDR3 protein is CASSRHRSSYEQYV. DNA for the CDR3: TGCGCCAGCAGCAGACACAGGTCCTCCTACGAGCAGTACGTC.

J is TRBJ2-7 and V is TRBV24-1, with no clear D. Trimming removed 6 bases at V and 2 bases at J, with 10 bases between. The CDR3 runs 13 residues. CDR1 KGHDR and CDR2 SFDVKD come from the germline V gene. Here the CDR3 DNA reads TGTGCCACCAGTCTGGCAACTCCCTACGAGCAGTACTTC. Encoded protein: CATSLATPYEQYF.

The chain uses TRBV12-3 or TRBV12-4 and TRBJ2-1; TRBD2 agrees at 15 bases. There are 13 residues in the CDR3. Losses at the gene ends were 8 bases for V and 11 bases for J; bases not matched to a gene: 4. The CDR3: CASLGTSGRKQFF. CDR3 in DNA: TGTGCCAGCCTCGGGACTAGCGGGAGGAAGCAGTTCTTC.

Ten or more counts support this clonotype. This chain links TRBV14 with TRBJ2-7; D is uncertain. The CDR3 is 16 amino acids. Trimming stripped 4 bases from V and 0 bases from J, with 16 bases between. Germline-derived CDR1 and CDR2 are SGHDN and FVKESK. The CDR3 bases are TGTGCCAGCAGCCCCCAAGGTCGGAAACGCTCCTACGAGCAGTACTTC. Its translation is CASSPQGRKRSYEQYF.

The chain has TRBV4-1 and TRBJ2-5; TRBD2 aligns across 8 bases. V lost 1 base to trimming and J lost 2 bases; unmatched junction nucleotides: 3. The length of the CDR3 is 15 residues. CDR1 is MGHRA, CDR2 YSYEKL, per germline. The CDR3 nucleotides read TGCGCCAGCAGCCAAGTCGGCGGGGGGCAAGAGACCCAGTACTTC. This sequence encodes CASSQVGGGQETQYF.

The chain employs TRBV20-1 and TRBJ1-3; D is unclear. CDR1 is DFQATT and CDR2 is SNEGSKA in the germline V gene (reference sequence). This CDR3 is built from 11 residues. Trimming shortened V by 4 bases and J by 4 bases, and 5 bases separated the two germline ends. The CDR3 sequence: CSAMVGNTIYF. As DNA, the CDR3 is TGCAGTGCTATGGTGGGAAACACCATATATTTT.

This clonotype occurred many times. This chain connects TRBV4-2 to TRBJ1-6, with D perhaps matching TRBD1 (6 bases). The germline V gene encodes CDR1 LGHNA and CDR2 YNFKEQ. CDR3 size: 14 residues. Trimming stripped 6 bases from V and 7 bases from J, with 13 bases between. The CDR3 DNA reads as TGTGCCAGCAGGCCCGGGACAAACAATTCACCCCTCCACTTT. This gives the protein CASRPGTNNSPLHF.

This clonotype has a handful of counts. The rearrangement joins TRBV12-3 or TRBV12-4 to TRBJ1-4, with D hard to call. The CDR3 is made up of 17 amino acids. The ends were cut back, 5 bases at V and 1 base at J, with 17 bases in the middle. CDR3: CASSPHWVRITNEKLFF. CDR3 nucleotides: TGTGCCAGCAGTCCCCACTGGGTGAGGATAACTAATGAAAAACTGTTTTTT.

Ten or more counts support this clonotype. This chain connects TRBV24-1 to TRBJ2-1; possible D gene TRBD1, 6 bases. The CDR3 contains 14 residues. Per the germline V gene, CDR1 is KGHDR and CDR2 is SFDVKD. Trimming shortened V by 4 bases and J by 4 bases, and 10 bases separated the two germline ends. The CDR3 spells CATSDPTGYNEQFF. The CDR3 coding sequence is TGTGCCACCAGTGACCCTACAGGGTACAATGAGCAGTTCTTC.

This clonotype was detected a few times. V is TRBV24-1 and J is TRBJ2-1; no definite D call. The CDR3 spans 13 residues. CDR1 is KGHDR, CDR2 SFDVKD, per germline. V dropped 3 bases and J dropped 4 bases, with 6 bases sitting between them. CDR3 region: CATSDLWYNEQFF. The CDR3 coding sequence is TGTGCCACCAGTGATCTCTGGTACAATGAGCAGTTCTTC.

This chain joins TRBV7-9 and TRBJ2-1, with 11 bases lining up with TRBD1. CDR3 length: 15 amino acids. CDR1 is SEHNR and CDR2 is FQNEAQ in the germline V gene (reference sequence). J gave up 5 bases and V 5 bases, and 5 bases lay outside the gene matches. CDR3 nucleotide sequence: TGTGCCAGCAGCCCCGGGACAGGGGGGAACAATGAGCAGTTCTTC. Protein: CASSPGTGGNNEQFF. Filled out from reference TRBV7-9 and TRBJ2-1, the complete variable domain reads DTGVSQNPRHKITKRGQNVTFRCDPISEHNRLYWYRQTLGQGPEFLTYFQNEAQLEKSRLLSDRFSAERPKGSFSTLEIQRTEQGDSAMYLCASSPGTGGNNEQFFGPGTRLTVL.

This clonotype was found a few times. The rearrangement links TRBV3-1 to TRBJ2-1, with no clear D. V was cut by 4 bases and J by 1 base, with 11 bases left in between. CDR1 LGHDT and CDR2 YNNKEL come from the germline V gene (reference sequence). There are 15 residues in the CDR3. CDR3 sequence: CASSPREISYNEQFF. The CDR3 DNA reads as TGTGCCAGCAGCCCCAGAGAAATATCCTACAATGAGCAGTTCTTC.

J is TRBJ1-5 and V is TRBV12-3 or TRBV12-4; D uncertain. Trimming removed 3 bases from V and 2 bases from J, with 8 bases in between. The CDR3 consists of 14 residues. CDR3 in amino acids: CASSLGMGNQPQHF. CDR3 nucleotides: TGTGCCAGCAGTTTGGGCATGGGCAATCAGCCCCAGCATTTT.

J is TRBJ1-2 and V is TRBV28; no firm D call. V lost 6 bases and J 4 bases, leaving 12 bases between the germline ends. This CDR3 spans 13 amino acids. Germline V gene data show CDR1 as MDHEN and CDR2 as SYDVKM. The DNA for the CDR3 is TGTGCCAGCAGGCTCGGTCAATTCTATGGCTACACCTTC. It translates to CASRLGQFYGYTF.

This clonotype was seen more than once but under ten times. This chain links TRBV20-1 with TRBJ1-5; a weak D match, TRBD1 (5 bases). Trimming removed 1 base at V and 4 bases at J, with 11 bases between. Per germline, CDR1 DFQATT and CDR2 SNEGSKA (reference sequence). CDR3 length equals 14 residues. DNA of the CDR3: TGCAGTGCTAGAGGACTGTGGGGGAATCAGCCCCAGCATTTT. This sequence encodes CSARGLWGNQPQHF.

J is TRBJ2-7 and V is TRBV7-2, with 15 bases matching TRBD2. Germline CDR1 SGHTA, CDR2 FQGNSA. CDR3 length equals 16 residues. The V gene end was trimmed by 6 bases and the J gene end by 2 bases; junction bases not matched to a gene: 5. CDR3 in DNA: TGTGCCAGCAGATCCTGGACTAGCGGGGGGGCCTACGAGCAGTACTTC. This codes for CASRSWTSGGAYEQYF.

The rearrangement uses TRBV27 and TRBJ2-6; D gene unclear. V dropped 3 bases and J dropped 4 bases, with 4 bases sitting between them. This CDR3 contains 13 residues. Germline V gene data show CDR1 as MNHEY and CDR2 as SMNVEV (reference sequence). In DNA form, the CDR3 reads TGTGCCAGCAGTTTGAGGGGGGCCAACGTCCTGACTTTC. This codes for CASSLRGANVLTF.

The sample holds a few counts of this clonotype. The genes are TRBV9 and TRBJ1-2; the D gene is possibly TRBD1 (6 bases). The CDR3 loop spans 13 amino acids. Per the germline V gene, CDR1 is SGDLS and CDR2 is YYNGEE. V was clipped by 5 bases and J by 4 bases, with 12 bases between them. Here the CDR3 DNA reads TGTGCCAGCAGTCGACAGGTGTTCTATGGCTACACCTTC. Translating it yields CASSRQVFYGYTF.

The J gene is TRBJ1-2, the V gene TRBV2; D uncertain. Per germline, CDR1 SNHLY and CDR2 FYNNEI. This CDR3 has 14 residues. Trimming removed 2 bases from V and 6 bases from J, with 13 bases in between. The CDR3 coding sequence is TGTGCCAGCAGTGAAATGCCAGGCCATCATGGCTACACCTTC. It encodes CASSEMPGHHGYTF.

The rearrangement links TRBV12-3 or TRBV12-4 to TRBJ2-3, with 7 positions matching TRBD2. Trimming cost V 8 bases and J 2 bases; bases outside gene matches: 10. The CDR3 runs to 15 residues. This chain's CDR3 is CASCRQLAFTDTQYF. DNA of the CDR3: TGTGCCAGCTGCCGTCAACTAGCGTTCACAGATACGCAGTATTTT.

The V call is TRBV5-1, the J call TRBJ2-2; weak D call: TRBD1 (6 bases). Between the trimmed V and J ends, which lost 3 bases and 4 bases, there was a span of 13 bases. The CDR3 covers 15 residues. Germline V lookup: CDR1 SGHRS, CDR2 YFSETQ. The CDR3 is CASSYDRLGTGELFF. DNA for the CDR3: TGCGCCAGCAGCTACGACAGGCTGGGCACCGGGGAGCTGTTTTTT.